This TCR beta chain was captured in a study of blood T cell repertoires in COVID-19. Study overall: Acute-phase and convalescent COVID-19 samples originated in the United States, Italy and Spain.

Followed over time, Seattle patients had been enrolled while infection was active. TCRdb keeps only in-frame clones here, not all; method: immunoSEQ multiplex PCR. The table shows almost 90,000 clones, with 90% occurring only once. The sequence came from a man in his late teens or twenties with COVID-19, enrolled during active disease. The source material was peripheral blood.

This CDR3 reads CASSWTQSYEQYF. CDR3 DNA sequence: TGTGCCAGCAGTTGGACACAATCCTACGAGCAGTACTTC. The chain uses TRBV6-6 and TRBJ2-7; tentatively, D is TRBD1 (5 bases). The germline CDR1 and CDR2 sequences are MNHNY and SVGAGI (reference sequence). Trimming took off 4 bases at V and 1 base at J, with 8 bases between the two ends. The CDR3 covers 13 residues.